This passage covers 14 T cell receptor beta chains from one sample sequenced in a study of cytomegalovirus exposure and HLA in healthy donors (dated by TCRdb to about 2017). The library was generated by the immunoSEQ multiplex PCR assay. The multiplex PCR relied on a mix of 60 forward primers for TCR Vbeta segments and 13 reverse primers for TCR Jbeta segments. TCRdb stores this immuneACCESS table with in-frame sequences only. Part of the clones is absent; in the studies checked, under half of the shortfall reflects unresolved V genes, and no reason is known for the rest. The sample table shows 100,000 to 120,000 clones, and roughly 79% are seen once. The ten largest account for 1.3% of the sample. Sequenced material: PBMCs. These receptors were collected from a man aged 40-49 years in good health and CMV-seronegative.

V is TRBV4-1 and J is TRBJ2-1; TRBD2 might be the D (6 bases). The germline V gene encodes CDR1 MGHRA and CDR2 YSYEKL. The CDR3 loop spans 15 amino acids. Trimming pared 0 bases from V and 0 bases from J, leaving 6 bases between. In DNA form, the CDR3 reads TGCGCCAGCAGCCAAGAGGGGGGCTCCTACAATGAGCAGTTCTTC. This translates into CASSQEGGSYNEQFF.

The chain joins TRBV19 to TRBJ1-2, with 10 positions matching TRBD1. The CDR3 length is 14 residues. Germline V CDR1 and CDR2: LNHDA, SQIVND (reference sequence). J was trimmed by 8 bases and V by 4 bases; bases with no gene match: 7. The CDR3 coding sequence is TGTGCCAGTAGTACACGACAGGGGGCGCGCGGCTACACCTTC. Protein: CASSTRQGARGYTF.

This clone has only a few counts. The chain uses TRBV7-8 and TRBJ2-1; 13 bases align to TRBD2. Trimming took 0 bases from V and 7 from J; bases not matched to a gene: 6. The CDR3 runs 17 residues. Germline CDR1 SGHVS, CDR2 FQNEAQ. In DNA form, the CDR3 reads TGTGCCAGCAGCTTAGCCCGGACTAGCGGGAGAAGGAATGAGCAGTTCTTC. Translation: CASSLARTSGRRNEQFF.

The CDR3 loop reads CASSYREYEQYF. Written as DNA, the CDR3 is TGTGCCAGCAGCTACAGGGAGTACGAGCAGTACTTC. The gene calls are TRBV5-4 and TRBJ2-7; D perhaps matches TRBD1 (6 bases). This CDR3 is built from 12 residues. Trimming pared 3 bases from V and 4 bases from J, leaving 8 bases between. Germline-derived CDR1 and CDR2 are SGHNT and YYREEE (reference sequence).

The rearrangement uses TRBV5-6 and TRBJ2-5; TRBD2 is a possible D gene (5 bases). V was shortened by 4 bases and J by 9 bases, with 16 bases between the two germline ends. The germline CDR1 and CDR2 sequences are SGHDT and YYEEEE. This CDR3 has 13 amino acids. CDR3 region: CASSQTSDEAQYF. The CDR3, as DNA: TGTGCCAGCAGCCAAACTAGTGACGAGGCCCAGTACTTC.

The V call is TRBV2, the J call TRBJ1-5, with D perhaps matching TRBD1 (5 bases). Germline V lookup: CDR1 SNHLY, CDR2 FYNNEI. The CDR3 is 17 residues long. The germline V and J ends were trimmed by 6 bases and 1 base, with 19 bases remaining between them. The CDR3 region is CASRGGISQGSNQPQHF. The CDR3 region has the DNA TGTGCCAGCAGGGGGGGTATATCTCAGGGAAGCAATCAGCCCCAGCATTTT.

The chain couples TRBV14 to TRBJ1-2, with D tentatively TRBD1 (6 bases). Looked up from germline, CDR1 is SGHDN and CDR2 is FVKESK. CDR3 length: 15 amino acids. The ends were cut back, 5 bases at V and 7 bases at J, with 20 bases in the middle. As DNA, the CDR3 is TGTGCCAGCAGCTCAGTGGACAGCCTCGGCGGTGGCTACACCTTC. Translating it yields CASSSVDSLGGGYTF.

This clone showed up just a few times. CDR3 DNA: TGTGCCATTCAGGGGGGTTCCTACAATGAGCAGTTCTTC. Residues: CAIQGGSYNEQFF. This rearrangement joins TRBV10-3 to TRBJ2-1; D perhaps matches TRBD1 (7 bases). The CDR3 spans 13 residues. Trimming removed 9 bases at V and 1 base at J, with 10 bases between. Germline values: CDR1 ENHRY, CDR2 SYGVKD.

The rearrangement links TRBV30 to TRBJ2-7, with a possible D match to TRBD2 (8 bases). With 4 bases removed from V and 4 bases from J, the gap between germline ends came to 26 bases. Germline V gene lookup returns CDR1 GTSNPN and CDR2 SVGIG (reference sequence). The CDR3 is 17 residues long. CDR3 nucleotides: TGTGCCTGGACTCGCGGGACAGCGGGAGTTCTATCTTACGAGCAGTACTTC. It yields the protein CAWTRGTAGVLSYEQYF. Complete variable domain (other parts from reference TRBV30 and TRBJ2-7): SQTIHQWPATLVQPVGSPLSLECTVEGTSNPNLYWYRQAAGRGLQLLFYSVGIGQISSEVPQNLSASRPQDRQFILSSKKLLLSDSGFYLCAWTRGTAGVLSYEQYFGPGTRLTVT.

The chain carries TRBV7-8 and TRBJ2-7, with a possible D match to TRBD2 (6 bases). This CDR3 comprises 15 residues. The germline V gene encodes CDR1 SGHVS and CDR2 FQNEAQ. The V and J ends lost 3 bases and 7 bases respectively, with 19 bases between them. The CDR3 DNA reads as TGTGCCAGCAGCTTGCGCCGGGAGACAAGGGGTGAGCAGTACTTC. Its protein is CASSLRRETRGEQYF.

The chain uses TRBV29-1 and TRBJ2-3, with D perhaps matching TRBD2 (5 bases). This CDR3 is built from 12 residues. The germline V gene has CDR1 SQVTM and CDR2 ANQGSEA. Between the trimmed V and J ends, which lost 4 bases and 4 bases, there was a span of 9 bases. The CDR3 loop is CSVGTGADTQYF. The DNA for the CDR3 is TGCAGCGTTGGGACTGGGGCAGATACGCAGTATTTT.

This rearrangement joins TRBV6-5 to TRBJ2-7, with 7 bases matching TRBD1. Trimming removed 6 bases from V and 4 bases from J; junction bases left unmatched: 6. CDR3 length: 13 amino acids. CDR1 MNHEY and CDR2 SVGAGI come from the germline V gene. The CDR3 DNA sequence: TGTGCCAGCAGCAACGCCAGGGGGTACGAGCAGTACTTC. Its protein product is CASSNARGYEQYF.

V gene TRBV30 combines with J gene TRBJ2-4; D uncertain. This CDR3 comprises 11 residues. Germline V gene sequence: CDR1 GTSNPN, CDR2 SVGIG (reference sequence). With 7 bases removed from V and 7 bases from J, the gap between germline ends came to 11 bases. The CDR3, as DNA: TGTGCCTCGACGACCGGGAACATTCAGTACTTC. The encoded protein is CASTTGNIQYF.

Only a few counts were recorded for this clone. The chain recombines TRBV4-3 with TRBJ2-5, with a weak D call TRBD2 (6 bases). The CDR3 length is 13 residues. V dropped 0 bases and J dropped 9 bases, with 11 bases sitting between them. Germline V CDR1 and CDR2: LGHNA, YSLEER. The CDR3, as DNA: TGCGCCAGCAGCCAAGAGTCGGGGACTGCCCAGTACTTC. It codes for CASSQESGTAQYF.